This record looks at one T cell receptor (beta chain) sequence and its context. There is no known antigen for this receptor. Base qualities were left out, and no much larger clone turns up one base away. The source of the sample is a study of cytomegalovirus exposure and HLA in healthy donors (dated by TCRdb to 2016 to 2017). General notes on the study: An earlier analysis of approximately 640 of the donors reported 250 to 300 Gb of sequence data and more than 90 million unique TCR beta sequences from 150 million to 200 million T cells. Among under 450 genotyped donors of the cohort, an average of around 240,000 unique TCR beta nucleotide sequences were sequenced per donor, roughly 18% of them non-productive. Donor age, sex, ethnicity and CMV serostatus were compiled together with the repertoire data. To predict cytomegalovirus infection status, the study brought together high-throughput TCR immunosequencing, statistical association of individual TCRs with disease status, and machine learning. Typing coverage varied by locus: roughly 620-630 donors for A, B, C, DRB1 and DQB1; roughly 520 for DQA1; about 570 for DPA1; approximately 470 for DPB1. An early release that covered about 640 HLA-typed donors contained approximately 300 gigabases of sequencing data and tens of millions of unique TCR sequences. Both class I and class II loci were covered by HLA typing, at four-digit resolution. Rather than using new phenotypic data, the later analysis identified candidate immune exposures from TCR beta sequences and from how often those sequences occurred across donors. To decide whether each TCR beta V gene segment behaved as functional or pseudogenic, an earlier analysis of approximately 590 of the donors relied on high-throughput TCR beta sequencing. The study aimed to test whether signatures of past pathogen exposure could be identified by cataloging public T cell receptors. About five DR-DQ haplotypes were treated as single units for association and clustering because of strong linkage in the cohort. Of the roughly 390 genotyped donors, about 80% fell in the genetic ancestry cluster associated with self-reported Caucasian donors. In a later genetic analysis, genome-wide SNP genotypes for about 65% of the 666 donors were used, and that subset was treated as a discovery cohort. The study profiled the T cell repertoires of about 640 subjects by immunosequencing and related them to cytomegalovirus serostatus. Every discovery cohort repertoire had been produced on one sequencing platform. A separate validation cohort of some 130 different subjects was used in addition to the roughly 700-subject first cohort. A later analysis re-analyzed previously published TCR beta repertoires from 650 to 800 donors and added high-resolution HLA genotyping to study TCR occurrence patterns.

Measured from the cysteine to the phenylalanine, the CDR3 is 17 residues long. Just the 51-base CDR3 DNA is kept, in frame starting at base 1. CDR1 and CDR2, per the germline V gene (reference sequence), are LNHNV and YYDKDF. V is trimmed back by 0 bases and J by 2 bases, and the junction contains 8 bases that no gene match accounts for. The cohort consisted of hundreds of healthy bone marrow donors. Cohort members were all nominally healthy when sampled, although unrecorded immune exposures were likely present. The donor tested CMV seropositive, placing the donor among the approximately 290 seropositive members of the cohort. Each donor provided a peripheral blood sample, and peripheral blood mononuclear cells were used for TCR beta sequencing. The Qiagen DNeasy Blood Extraction Kit was used to extract genomic DNA from the blood cell samples. Libraries were constructed by the immunoSEQ multiplex PCR assay. The multiplex PCR relied on a mix of 60 forward primers for TCR Vbeta segments and 13 reverse primers for TCR Jbeta segments. The CDR3 region of rearranged TCR beta genes was amplified from genomic DNA by a multiplex PCR assay. On the Illumina HiSeq System, the amplified TCR beta libraries were sequenced as 87-base-pair reads. On the study's bioinformatics: A later analysis tallied 75 million to 85 million unique TCR beta chains across the 650 to 750 repertoires, and about 10 million of those chains were shared by two or more donors. Raw reads were error-corrected and collapsed into unique sequences by a nearest-neighbor algorithm in which closely related sequences were merged to remove PCR and sequencing errors. V, D and J gene segments were assigned by aligning CDR3 sequences to IMGT reference sequences. For a sequence to be retained, at least a six-nucleotide match to both a V gene segment and a J gene segment was required. Rearrangements were called productive when the CDR3 lacked stop codons and stayed in frame with V and J; all others were non-productive. Following IMGT convention, CDR3 was defined as the stretch from the second conserved V-encoded cysteine to the conserved J-encoded phenylalanine. The earlier analysis of about 610 of the donors excluded any sequence lacking an unambiguous match to a single V gene segment. In an earlier analysis of several hundred of the donors, V segments were called functional above 56.7% productive rearrangements and were called segregating when the between-donor standard deviation exceeded 5%. To diagnose cytomegalovirus status from the catalog of TCR beta chain sequences, a statistical classification framework was built. In a later analysis, TCR nucleotide sequences were compared against IMGT/GENE-DB human TR gene sequences so that V and J genes could be assigned. In a later analysis, CDR3 sequences and most-parsimonious VDJ recombination scenarios were assigned using the TCRdist pipeline. In a later analysis, each TCR beta chain was defined by its CDR3 amino acid sequence together with its V-gene family, and reads lacking a unique V-gene family were excluded. In a later analysis, several hundred highly shared, low-generation-probability nucleotide sequences were removed to address suspected cross-contamination and a sequencing artifact. For each public chain, a later analysis derived a clonal expansion index from normalized ranks of inferred template counts within each repertoire. In a later analysis, generation probabilities were computed using a VDJ recombination model fitted to out-of-frame rearrangements, and the results were checked against IGoR. In a later analysis, TCR-TCR, TCR-HLA and TCR-CMV co-occurrence was scored with hypergeometric tests, and a repertoire-size bias correction was applied to TCR pairs. To estimate false discovery rates, a later analysis permuted the HLA or CMV assignments 20 times. In a later analysis, co-occurring TCRs were grouped with DBSCAN, and TCRdist sequence similarity was added when clustering was performed within HLA-allele-positive subsets. Repertoires with fewer than 30,000 or more than 120,000 public chains, plus five repertoires with anomalous nucleotide sharing, were excluded from co-occurrence clustering. Sourced from immuneACCESS, this table was stored by TCRdb with only in-frame sequences that have V and J called. A share of the clones is absent; for the studies checked, an unresolved V gene accounts for under half, and the remainder has no known explanation. V and J calls and clone size are those listed in that table; D and trimming were worked out from the DNA. This sample is represented by approximately 180,000 clones; around 80% of them were singletons. 13% of the sample rests with the top ten.

Broader findings and caveats from the paper: When HLA alleles, especially DR and DQ, strongly co-occurred, attributing TCR associations to individual alleles was difficult. Because HLA typing was unavailable for some donors at each locus, only the typed subset was used in association tests. In a later analysis, several top co-occurrence clusters were reported to appear linked to parvovirus B19, influenza, CMV and Epstein-Barr virus. The authors suggested that the approach could potentially be extended to other disease states and immunological phenotypes. In a later analysis, TCR association rates were found to vary across HLA loci, with the most associated TCRs seen for DRB1 alleles and the fewest for HLA-C alleles. A total of around 150 TCR beta chains were listed by the study as associated with cytomegalovirus. Compared with the roughly 700-donor mean, donors in an Asian-associated ancestry cluster had fewer N-insertions in productive TCRs, according to a later genetic analysis. A later analysis found that HLA-associated TCR beta chains were more clonally expanded and had lower generation probabilities than equally common non-associated chains. Seventeen rarely observed V segments, including chromosome 9 orphons, were excluded from the earlier analysis of some 590 of the donors because counts were too low. Only TCR beta chains were sequenced in this cohort, and the absence of alpha or paired-chain data limited detectable features. For the cohort, immune exposure information was limited to CMV serostatus. Linkage disequilibrium might explain the correlated functional status among segregating V segments, but an unknown experimental factor could not be excluded. In an earlier analysis of approximately 600 of the donors, most TCR beta V segments were observed in productive rearrangements about 87% or about 30% of the time, broadly matching IMGT annotations. At a false discovery rate of 0.05, a later analysis linked some 18,000 TCR beta sequences to specific HLA alleles. A group of highly shared sequence variants was considered likely to be a technical artifact of the sequencing pipeline. Sequencing depth was assumed to be roughly uniform across donors in the presence/absence analyses, though that assumption may not hold. In a later analysis, most CMV-associated TCR beta chains were found to appear HLA-restricted, with HLA associations seemingly driven largely by CMV exposure. The classifier was reported to diagnose cytomegalovirus status with high specificity and sensitivity in both the original cohort and the validation cohort. The 87-base-pair reads could not distinguish some IMGT-functional V segments, including TRBV6-2 and TRBV6-3, so those segments were excluded. In vitro tests confirmed that a few of the cytomegalovirus-associated TCR beta chains recognize cytomegalovirus antigens. A further reported finding was that TCR beta sequences accurately predicted the HLA-A and HLA-B alleles for most subjects in the first cohort. Most TCR sequences were observed very rarely across donors, whereas some public TCRs were present in many individuals. V-gene and J-gene trimming of TCR beta chains was associated with a missense DCLRE1C variant in a later genetic analysis, and the association was replicated in an independent cohort.

The sequencing sample was made of PBMCs. This clonotype originated in a woman between 50 and 59 years old in good health and CMV-seropositive. Recombination connected TRBV15 to TRBJ1-1; the central 8 bases match TRBD1. This receptor carries the CDR3 CATSRDPPGGFNTEAFF. The nucleotides are TGTGCCACCAGCAGAGATCCCCCAGGGGGCTTCAACACTGAAGCTTTCTTT.